The 9 T cell receptor beta chains below were found in one sample sequenced in a study of graft-versus-host responses after intestinal transplantation. Repertoires were generated with immunoSEQ multiplex PCR, while TCRdb's copy carries only in-frame clones and drops some. The table lists 80,000 to 100,000 clones, roughly 89% of them singletons. The antigens these receptors bind are not known. Material: unstimulated CD4+ T cells sorted from spleen or lymph node cells, obtained before transplant. The receptors were sampled from a human donor who was the organ donor for an intestinal transplant.

The chain joins TRBV7-6 to TRBJ1-3; 7 nucleotides line up with TRBD1. Germline CDR1 SGHVS, CDR2 FNYEAQ. With V trimmed by 5 bases and J by 2 bases, 6 bases remained unmatched. The CDR3 runs to 15 residues. CDR3 protein: CASSPLQGPGNTIYF. CDR3 coding DNA: TGTGCCAGCAGCCCACTACAGGGGCCTGGAAACACCATATATTTT.

This clone has a single count. V and J are TRBV9 and TRBJ2-5; D not certain. The CDR3 covers 14 residues. The V end was cut by 0 bases, the J end by 4 bases, with 10 bases between. Germline-derived CDR1 and CDR2 are SGDLS and YYNGEE. CDR3 loop: CASSVDHGGETQYF. CDR3 nucleotide sequence: TGTGCCAGCAGCGTAGACCACGGCGGAGAGACCCAGTACTTC.

The chain carries TRBV13 and TRBJ2-6; D not certain. Trimming shortened V by 6 bases and J by 2 bases, and 5 bases separated the two germline ends. The CDR3 is made up of 13 amino acids. Germline lookup yields CDR1 PRHDT and CDR2 FYEKMQ (reference sequence). DNA for the CDR3: TGTGCCAGCAGATCTCCTGGGGCCAACGTCCTGACTTTC. This translates into CASRSPGANVLTF.

The chain combines TRBV6-1 with TRBJ2-3; 7 bases are shared with TRBD1. The CDR3 has 17 amino acids. With 2 bases clipped from V and 2 bases from J, the junction kept 10 bases outside the gene matches. Germline V gene lookup returns CDR1 MNHNS and CDR2 SASEGT. The CDR3 here is CASSESLWQGDTDTQYF. In nucleotides, the CDR3 is TGTGCCAGCAGTGAATCTCTGTGGCAGGGGGACACAGATACGCAGTATTTT.

J is TRBJ1-4 and V is TRBV2; possibly TRBD1 for D (6 bases). The germline gives CDR1 SNHLY, CDR2 FYNNEI. This CDR3 is built from 15 residues. V gave up 4 bases and J gave up 6 bases, with 15 bases separating them. CDR3 sequence (DNA): TGTGCCAGCAGTGGGGCACAGGGCCCCTATGAAAAACTGTTTTTT. Translated, it gives CASSGAQGPYEKLFF.

The rearrangement joins TRBV4-2 to TRBJ2-5; perhaps TRBD2 as D (7 bases). Germline V lookup: CDR1 LGHNA, CDR2 YNFKEQ. The CDR3 is 16 residues long. V shed 1 base and J shed 1 base, with 13 bases lying between them. CDR3 in DNA: TGTGCCAGCAGCCAAGTGGCGCGGGGGCGCCAAGAGACCCAGTACTTC. Translating it yields CASSQVARGRQETQYF.

This chain joins TRBV19 and TRBJ2-3, with D possibly being TRBD1 (6 bases). Trimming cost V 5 bases and J 3 bases, with 15 bases left between them. Germline assignment: CDR1 LNHDA and CDR2 SQIVND (reference sequence). The CDR3 length is 15 residues. The CDR3 loop is CASSSGHLLTDTQYF. CDR3 in DNA: TGTGCCAGTAGTTCGGGACACTTACTGACAGATACGCAGTATTTT.

This clone has a single count. This chain joins TRBV4-2 and TRBJ2-3; 9 positions match TRBD2. This CDR3 is 15 amino acids long. The trim removed 5 bases at V and 8 bases at J, leaving 11 bases unmatched. Germline CDR1 is LGHNA and CDR2 is YNFKEQ. The CDR3 DNA follows: TGTGCCAGCAGCGTGGGGCGGGGGGGCCGAGGTACGCAGTATTTT. Translation: CASSVGRGGRGTQYF.

The V and J genes are TRBV6-6 and TRBJ1-1; TRBD1 is a possible D gene (6 bases). V lost 0 bases and J lost 6, with 17 bases in between. The CDR3 spans 16 residues. Germline-derived CDR1 and CDR2 are MNHNY and SVGAGI (reference sequence). CDR3 in amino acids: CASSYSSFTGRPEAFF. CDR3 nucleotide sequence: TGTGCCAGCAGTTACTCGTCCTTTACAGGGCGACCTGAAGCTTTCTTT.